Described below is a single TCR beta chain sequence and its context. An end of the junction does not agree with germline; a read error may underlie this. Repertoires were generated with immunoSEQ multiplex PCR, while TCRdb's copy carries only in-frame clones and drops some. The sample records 150,000 to 200,000 clones, more than 80% being singletons. This entry comes from a study of control samples from healthy donors and cancer patients. Sequenced material: blood. The receptor was derived from a man aged 25 to 40 in good health.

CDR3 bases: TGCGCCAGCAGTCAAGACGGGGTGGGGGTTAATGAAAAACTGTTTTTT. Protein: CASSQDGVGVNEKLFF. The rearrangement joins TRBV4-1 to TRBJ1-4, with TRBD1 as a possible D gene (5 bases). Germline assignment: CDR1 MGHRA and CDR2 YSYEKL. The CDR3 spans 16 residues.